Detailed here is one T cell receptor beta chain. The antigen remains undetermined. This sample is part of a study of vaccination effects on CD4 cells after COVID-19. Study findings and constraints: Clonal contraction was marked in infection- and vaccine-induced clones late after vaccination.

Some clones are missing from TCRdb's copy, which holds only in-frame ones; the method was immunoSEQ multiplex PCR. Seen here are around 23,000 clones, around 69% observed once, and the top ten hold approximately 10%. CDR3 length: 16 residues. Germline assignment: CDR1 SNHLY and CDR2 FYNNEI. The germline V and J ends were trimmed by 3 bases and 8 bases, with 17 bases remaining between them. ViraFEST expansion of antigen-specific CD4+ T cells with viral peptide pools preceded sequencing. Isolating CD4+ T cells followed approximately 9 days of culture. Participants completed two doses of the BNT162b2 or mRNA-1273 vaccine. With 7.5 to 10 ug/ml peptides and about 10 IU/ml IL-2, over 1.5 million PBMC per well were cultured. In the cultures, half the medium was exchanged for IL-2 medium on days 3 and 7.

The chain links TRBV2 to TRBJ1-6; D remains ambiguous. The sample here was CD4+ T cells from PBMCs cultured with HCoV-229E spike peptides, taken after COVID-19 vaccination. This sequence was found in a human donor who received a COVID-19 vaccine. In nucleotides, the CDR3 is TGTGCCAGCAGTGAGTTACCGGGAATAGTGTATTCACCCCTCCACTTT. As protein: CASSELPGIVYSPLHF.